This T cell receptor (beta chain) was captured by sequencing in a study of shared T cell receptors in the human thymus. Repertoires were generated with immunoSEQ multiplex PCR, while TCRdb's copy carries only in-frame clones and drops some. The sample contains approximately 580,000 clones, 70% to 80% of which appear only once. Germline V gene sequence: CDR1 MNHNS, CDR2 SASEGT. The junction had 7 bases not matched to a gene; V was cut back by 4 bases and J by 2 bases. The CDR3 has 16 residues. The same data also went into a second study, on human thymus T cells. As reported in that work: The thymus was resected at corrective cardiac surgery.

The receptor was derived from a boy less than two years old with a congenital heart defect. The specimen was thymocytes. The chain carries TRBV6-1 and TRBJ2-1; 8 nucleotides agree with TRBD2. CDR3 sequence (DNA): TGTGCCAGCAGTGCCTTAGCGGGAACTGCCTACAATGAGCAGTTCTTC. It codes for CASSALAGTAYNEQFF.